Described below is a single T cell receptor beta chain sequence and its context. This sample is drawn from a study of technical replicates of blood from a few donors. Using immunoSEQ multiplex PCR, the repertoire was profiled, and TCRdb retains in-frame clones only, with some absent. The sample includes around 93,000 clones, just under 95% of them seen just once. V lost 4 bases, J lost 2 bases, and 15 bases lay in between. The V gene's germline CDR1 is SNHLY and CDR2 FYNNEI. The CDR3 has 17 amino acids. This chain connects TRBV2 to TRBJ2-6, with D unresolved. The TCR comes from a human donor in good health. Sequenced: T cells isolated from PBMCs. The CDR3 DNA is TGTGCCAGCAGTGTTCATACAGCCTTTACTGGGGCCAACGTCCTGACTTTC. Amino acids: CASSVHTAFTGANVLTF.